The present entry profiles one T cell receptor beta chain with its context. The antigen is undetermined. This could be a read error, since a much larger clone is one nucleotide away. Graves' hyperthyroidism without ophthalmopathy progression within 18 months was termed stable. In patients aged 18 to 65, hyperthyroidism was newly diagnosed, with duration under 2 months. The study excluded patients with uncontrolled infection, other autoimmune disease, pregnancy or lactation. This record belongs to a study of T cells in Graves' hyperthyroidism and ophthalmopathy. General study results and limits: Stable hyperthyroidism was separated from ophthalmopathy by a model based on 13 V-J features.

Amplified regions were TCR beta CDR3 sequences from RNA transcripts. First-round RT-PCR with HTBI primers amplified the TCR CDR3 region. In TCRdb, the multiplex PCR reads were re-called with MiXCR into one record per CDR3 protein. The sample lists 530,000 or so distinct CDR3 sequences; roughly 50% were seen once. Germline V CDR1 and CDR2: SGHDN, FVKESK. Trimming stripped 4 bases from V and 6 bases from J, with 21 bases between. The CDR3 extends over 16 amino acids. The sample was peripheral blood or thyroid tissue (not recorded which). The sequence derives from a woman aged 18-30 years with Graves' hyperthyroidism. The chain has TRBV14 and TRBJ1-2, with D possibly TRBD1 on 5 matching bases. The CDR3 region has the DNA TGTGCCAGCAGCCCCCGGCTAGGCAGGGAGCACCATGGCTACACCTTC. Amino acids: CASSPRLGREHHGYTF.